This T cell receptor (beta chain) was obtained from a study of blood T cell repertoires in COVID-19. Study-wide background: Samples representing acute and convalescent COVID-19 were sourced from the United States, Italy and Spain. Nucleic acid was either cDNA or gDNA, and it came from T cells, B-cell-depleted T cells, or PBMCs.

Authors' processing steps: Cell counts per sample came from amplifying reference gene primers. Assay used: immunoSEQ multiplex PCR; TCRdb lists only in-frame clones, some missing. Clonal size and the V and J genes are those of that table, whereas D and trimming came from the DNA. The profile shows over 85,000 clones, approximately 90% of them singletons. The TCR comes from a human donor with active COVID-19. The donor label of this sample is uncertain. The specimen was peripheral blood.

The CDR3: CASRLRSGYEQYF. The DNA for the CDR3 is TGTGCCAGCAGACTTAGATCCGGCTACGAGCAGTACTTC. The gene calls are TRBV12-3 or TRBV12-4 and TRBJ2-7; no clear D. This CDR3 is built from 13 residues. V lost 6 bases and J lost 3, with 12 bases in between.